Following are 24 T cell receptor beta chains from one sample sequenced in a study of beta chain features in type 1 diabetes. No antigen has been identified for these receptors. Whole-study findings and limits: Shortening that was moderate but significant affected the TCRB CDR3s of Type 1 diabetes patients in all four CD4+ subsets.

The study reverse transcribed the entire isolated RNA, so it sequenced expressed TCRB transcripts. Sequenced by immunoSEQ multiplex PCR; TCRdb stores in-frame clones only, minus some. The repertoire consists of 150,000 or so clones, with roughly 63% occurring once and the leading ten covering approximately 0.089%. Source material: naive CD4+ T cells from blood. The receptor source for this set is a man aged 25 to 40 with type 1 diabetes.

The chain recombines TRBV14 with TRBJ2-1, with unresolved D. V gave up 0 bases and J gave up 0 bases, with 12 bases separating them. The CDR3 consists of 17 residues. Germline V gene data show CDR1 as SGHDN and CDR2 as FVKESK. CDR3 protein: CASSQDWGAASYNEQFF. The CDR3 DNA reads as TGTGCCAGCAGCCAAGACTGGGGTGCAGCCTCCTACAATGAGCAGTTCTTC.

The chain links TRBV4-1 to TRBJ2-3; 9 bases fit TRBD2. The length of the CDR3 is 16 residues. V gave up 1 base and J gave up 2 bases; unmatched junction bases: 4. Germline CDR1 MGHRA, CDR2 YSYEKL. CDR3 nucleotides: TGCGCCAGCAGCCAAGTGACTAGCGGTTTCACAGATACGCAGTATTTT. Translating it yields CASSQVTSGFTDTQYF.

This chain links TRBV7-2 with TRBJ2-3; D ambiguous. Germline V lookup: CDR1 SGHTA, CDR2 FQGNSA. The CDR3 consists of 15 residues. With 1 base removed from V and 0 bases from J, the gap between germline ends came to 8 bases. In DNA, the CDR3 is TGTGCCAGCAGCTTAGTTAAGGAAAGCACAGATACGCAGTATTTT. Translated, it gives CASSLVKESTDTQYF.

V and J are TRBV7-9 and TRBJ2-1; no reliable D call. Trimming left V 7 bases short and J 3 bases short, with 10 bases between. The length of the CDR3 is 13 residues. CDR1 SEHNR and CDR2 FQNEAQ come from the germline V gene (reference sequence). In DNA form, the CDR3 reads TGTGCCAGCACCCGGATTTTCTACAATGAGCAGTTCTTC. Encoded protein: CASTRIFYNEQFF.

Points on this clone: The sample holds other DNA sequences that translate to the same CDR3. The chain has TRBV7-2 and TRBJ2-3; D is undetermined. Germline CDR1 SGHTA, CDR2 FQGNSA. The CDR3 consists of 11 residues. With 5 bases removed from V and 5 bases from J, the gap between germline ends came to 5 bases. In DNA, the CDR3 is TGTGCCAGCAGCCTGAAAGATACGCAGTATTTT. The encoded protein is CASSLKDTQYF.

In nucleotides, the CDR3 is TGTGCCAGCAGTCCCGTCGCACAGGGAGTATACTTC. Protein: CASSPVAQGVYF. The chain combines TRBV28 with TRBJ2-7; tentatively, D is TRBD1 (6 bases). V was pared by 5 bases and J by 13 bases, with 18 bases between. CDR1 and CDR2 (germline): MDHEN, SYDVKM. This CDR3 contains 12 residues.

This chain uses TRBV28 with TRBJ2-4, with D possibly matching TRBD1 (5 bases). The germline V and J ends were trimmed by 2 bases and 6 bases, with 11 bases remaining between them. Germline CDR1 is MDHEN and CDR2 is SYDVKM. The CDR3 has 14 residues. The CDR3: CASSLQGYGNIQYF. The CDR3 DNA sequence: TGTGCCAGCAGTTTACAGGGATACGGAAACATTCAGTACTTC.

The CDR3 region is CASSQNSGGQDTQYF. The CDR3 DNA follows: TGCGCCAGCAGCCAAAACTCGGGGGGACAAGATACGCAGTATTTT. The chain couples TRBV4-1 to TRBJ2-3; tentative D call: TRBD2 (7 bases). In germline, CDR1 is MGHRA, CDR2 YSYEKL. The CDR3 covers 15 residues. V gave up 2 bases and J gave up 5 bases, with 14 bases separating them.

This clone was recorded a few times. For the CDR3, the DNA is TGTGCCAGTAGTGGGGACAGGGGACGGAGCTCCTACAATGAGCAGTTCTTC. Its translation: CASSGDRGRSSYNEQFF. The chain recombines TRBV19 with TRBJ2-1; 10 nucleotides line up with TRBD1. Germline trimming cut 5 bases from V and 0 bases from J; bases unmatched to any gene: 7. CDR3 length: 17 amino acids. From germline, CDR1 is LNHDA and CDR2 SQIVND (reference sequence).

The V gene is TRBV29-1, the J gene TRBJ1-5; 7 positions match TRBD1. The V gene end was trimmed by 6 bases and the J gene end by 3 bases; junction bases not matched to a gene: 2. The CDR3 runs to 12 residues. Germline assignment: CDR1 SQVTM and CDR2 ANQGSEA. CDR3 residues: CSVGTVNQPQHF. CDR3 DNA sequence: TGCAGCGTGGGGACAGTCAATCAGCCCCAGCATTTT.

The sample holds a few counts of this clone. The chain has TRBV15 and TRBJ2-1; TRBD1 is a possible D gene (5 bases). There are 15 residues in the CDR3. CDR1 LNHNV and CDR2 YYDKDF come from the germline V gene (reference sequence). V lost 0 bases, J lost 6 bases, and 12 bases lay in between. CDR3 DNA sequence: TGTGCCACCAGCAGAGAATGGCAGGGTAGCAATGAGCAGTTCTTC. Translation gives CATSREWQGSNEQFF.

The gene calls are TRBV7-2 and TRBJ1-6, with D unclear. CDR1 and CDR2 from the germline V gene are SGHTA and FQGNSA. V was cut by 3 bases and J by 9 bases, with 6 bases left in between. The CDR3 is 12 residues long. In DNA, the CDR3 is TGTGCCAGCAGCTTCGACGGTTCACCCCTCCACTTT. Residues: CASSFDGSPLHF.

This rearrangement joins TRBV29-1 to TRBJ1-2; unclear D gene. CDR3 length: 14 residues. CDR1 is SQVTM and CDR2 is ANQGSEA in the germline V gene. Trimming cost V 6 bases and J 8 bases, with 22 bases left between them. DNA of the CDR3: TGCAGCGTGGACCTGCTCGCCATTGGAGGAGGCTACACCTTC. Its translation is CSVDLLAIGGGYTF.

V gene TRBV2 combines with J gene TRBJ2-1, with 7 bases lining up with TRBD2. Germline assignment: CDR1 SNHLY and CDR2 FYNNEI. The CDR3 consists of 14 residues. J gave up 9 bases and V 3 bases, and 8 bases lay outside the gene matches. The CDR3, as DNA: TGTGCCAGCAGTGATCAAGCGGGGCGGGGTGAGCAGTTCTTC. This gives the protein CASSDQAGRGEQFF.

The chain links TRBV5-1 to TRBJ2-6, with D possibly being TRBD2 (5 bases). The V gene lost 9 bases and the J gene lost 0 bases, with 16 bases spanning the gap. Germline values: CDR1 SGHRS, CDR2 YFSETQ. This CDR3 is 16 amino acids long. The CDR3 DNA sequence: TGCGCCACCGGGATGGGTGCGATCTCTGGGGCCAACGTCCTGACTTTC. It is translated as CATGMGAISGANVLTF.

As to this clone: The sample contains more than one DNA sequence encoding this CDR3. The chain joins TRBV30 to TRBJ1-1, with D possibly being TRBD1 (6 bases). The CDR3 spans 12 residues. Germline loops: CDR1 GTSNPN, CDR2 SVGIG (reference sequence). Trimming cost V 4 bases and J 5 bases, with 11 bases left between them. The CDR3 DNA sequence: TGTGCCTGGAAAGGGGGGGGGACTGAAGCTTTCTTT. Protein: CAWKGGGTEAFF.

This clone occurred a few times. The rearrangement uses TRBV30 and TRBJ1-1; no reliable D call. The germline CDR1 and CDR2 sequences are GTSNPN and SVGIG (reference sequence). There are 13 residues in the CDR3. Between the trimmed V and J ends, which lost 3 bases and 0 bases, there was a span of 8 bases. CDR3 sequence reads: CAWRRVLNTEAFF. The CDR3 nucleotides read TGTGCCTGGAGAAGAGTGCTGAACACTGAAGCTTTCTTT.

This clone came up a few times. A junction boundary mismatches the germline segment, possibly from a read error. This chain joins TRBV11-2 and TRBJ2-3; D gene ambiguous. Germline values: CDR1 SGHAT, CDR2 FQNNGV. The CDR3 sequence is 11 residues long. The CDR3 region has the DNA TGTGCCAGCAGCTTCCAAGATAAGCAGTATTTT. This sequence encodes CASSFQDKQYF.

The table lists this clone with a few counts. This specimen includes other DNA sequences encoding the same CDR3. This chain joins TRBV10-3 and TRBJ2-3; D remains ambiguous. Between the trimmed V and J ends, which lost 6 bases and 1 base, there was a span of 2 bases. Germline V gives CDR1 ENHRY, CDR2 SYGVKD. The CDR3 length is 11 residues. CDR3 residues: CAIRGTDTQYF. The CDR3 nucleotides read TGTGCCATCAGGGGCACAGATACGCAGTATTTT.

This chain connects TRBV30 to TRBJ2-2; D is uncertain. The CDR3 has 13 residues. V was shortened by 4 bases and J by 3 bases, with 9 bases between the two germline ends. Germline CDR1 reads GTSNPN; CDR2 reads SVGIG (reference sequence). Written as DNA, the CDR3 is TGTGCCTGGAATCTAAGGGACACCGGGGAGCTGTTTTTT. Translation gives CAWNLRDTGELFF.

This clone was seen a few times. This sample includes further DNA sequences coding for the same CDR3. This rearrangement joins TRBV29-1 to TRBJ2-5; D remains unclear. CDR1 and CDR2 (germline): SQVTM, ANQGSEA. Trimming shortened V by 6 bases and J by 2 bases, and 13 bases separated the two germline ends. This CDR3 contains 13 residues. CDR3 DNA sequence: TGCAGCGTCGTTCCGGGTTCTCAAGAGACCCAGTACTTC. The encoded protein is CSVVPGSQETQYF.

The gene calls are TRBV7-9 and TRBJ1-2; 9 nucleotides agree with TRBD1. CDR1 SEHNR and CDR2 FQNEAQ come from the germline V gene (reference sequence). CDR3 length: 15 residues. Trimming removed 1 base from V and 4 bases from J; junction bases left unmatched: 4. The CDR3 spells CASSLEDRGGYGYTF. The CDR3 coding sequence is TGTGCCAGCAGCTTAGAGGACAGGGGTGGCTATGGCTACACCTTC.

V gene TRBV6-4 combines with J gene TRBJ2-1, with TRBD1 identical over 7 bases. Germline CDR1 and CDR2: MRHNA and SNTAGT. V was pared by 2 bases and J by 0 bases, with 4 bases of the junction left unmatched. This CDR3 is built from 16 residues. The CDR3 nucleotides are TGTGCCAGCAGTGACACGGGGACAGCCTCCTACAATGAGCAGTTCTTC. It specifies CASSDTGTASYNEQFF.

Here the CDR3 reads CSVVAGEWNEQFF. In DNA form, the CDR3 reads TGCAGCGTTGTTGCGGGGGAATGGAATGAGCAGTTCTTC. The chain joins TRBV29-1 to TRBJ2-1; 7 nucleotides agree with TRBD2. V lost 4 bases and J lost 7; bases outside the gene matches: 7. Germline V gene data show CDR1 as SQVTM and CDR2 as ANQGSEA. The CDR3 covers 13 residues.